This entry lists 10 T cell receptor beta chains sequenced from one sample in a study of cytomegalovirus exposure and HLA in healthy donors. The PCR contained 60 Vbeta and 13 Jbeta primers. TCRdb keeps only in-frame clones here, not all; method: immunoSEQ multiplex PCR. The table records 110,000 or so clones, roughly 80% of them present only once. Sequenced sample: PBMCs. The source of these receptors is a man aged 30 to 39 in good health and CMV-seropositive.

This clone was recorded once. This chain uses TRBV13 with TRBJ2-7; 8 nucleotides match TRBD1. CDR3 length: 13 residues. Germline CDR1 and CDR2: PRHDT and FYEKMQ (reference sequence). The ends lost 3 bases at V and 4 bases at J; junction bases unmatched: 2. This chain's CDR3 is CASSFGQGYEQYF. The DNA of the CDR3 is TGTGCCAGCAGCTTCGGACAGGGTTACGAGCAGTACTTC.

This clone appeared a single time. The V and J genes are TRBV27 and TRBJ1-1; weak D call: TRBD1 (6 bases). CDR1 MNHEY and CDR2 SMNVEV come from the germline V gene (reference sequence). The V end was cut by 6 bases, the J end by 1 base, with 9 bases between. This CDR3 comprises 13 residues. CDR3 nucleotide sequence: TGTGCCAGCAGAGGGGGGGGGAACACTGAAGCTTTCTTT. It translates to CASRGGGNTEAFF.

This clone was detected only a few times. This chain uses TRBV5-1 with TRBJ2-5; D perhaps matches TRBD1 (5 bases). The CDR3 totals 16 residues. Germline loops: CDR1 SGHRS, CDR2 YFSETQ. V lost 0 bases, J lost 4 bases, and 16 bases lay in between. Written as DNA, the CDR3 is TGCGCCAGCAGCTTGGGAGTCAGGGTTGGACGAGAGACCCAGTACTTC. Its protein product is CASSLGVRVGRETQYF.

In this sample, this clone turned up a few times. This rearrangement joins TRBV6-5 to TRBJ1-5; D not resolved. V lost 5 bases, J lost 0 bases, and 8 bases lay in between. The CDR3 runs to 14 residues. Per germline, CDR1 MNHEY and CDR2 SVGAGI. The DNA of the CDR3 is TGTGCCAGCAGTAACGGGAATAGCAATCAGCCCCAGCATTTT. This sequence encodes CASSNGNSNQPQHF.

The J gene is TRBJ1-1, the V gene TRBV5-1; D is possibly TRBD1 (6 bases). Trimming stripped 2 bases from V and 4 bases from J, with 12 bases between. The length of the CDR3 is 14 residues. Germline V gene sequence: CDR1 SGHRS, CDR2 YFSETQ. CDR3 protein: CASSFVQGSTEAFF. CDR3 bases: TGCGCCAGCAGCTTCGTACAGGGTAGCACTGAAGCTTTCTTT.

The rearrangement joins TRBV30 to TRBJ2-5, with 7 bases fitting TRBD2. V was clipped by 2 bases and J by 3 bases; unmatched bases: 6. This CDR3 region has 14 residues. Germline-derived CDR1 and CDR2 are GTSNPN and SVGIG (reference sequence). The DNA of the CDR3 is TGTGCCTGGAGTCCTACTAGCGTGGAAGAGACCCAGTACTTC. Residues: CAWSPTSVEETQYF.

This clone was seen once. One end of the junction varies from germline; a read error may be responsible. The chain recombines TRBV5-1 with TRBJ1-1, with a weak D call TRBD1 (5 bases). CDR3 size: 15 residues. Per germline, CDR1 SGHRS and CDR2 YFSETQ. The CDR3 nucleotides read TGCGCCAGCAGCTTGGGGGGTAGACAGTACACTGGAGCTTTCTTT. Protein product: CASSLGGRQYTGAFF.

The chain joins TRBV5-5 to TRBJ1-1; TRBD1 agrees at 9 bases. V shed 4 bases and J 1 base; nucleotides not matched to a gene: 8. Germline V lookup: CDR1 SGHKS, CDR2 YYEKEE (reference sequence). The CDR3 loop spans 16 amino acids. CDR3 in amino acids: CASSPGLGQGNTEAFF. CDR3 sequence (DNA): TGTGCCAGCAGCCCAGGCTTGGGACAGGGGAACACTGAAGCTTTCTTT.

This clone was detected only a few times. The chain uses TRBV6-5 and TRBJ1-4; possibly TRBD1 for D (6 bases). V dropped 5 bases and J dropped 3 bases, with 13 bases sitting between them. CDR3 length: 15 amino acids. The germline gives CDR1 MNHEY, CDR2 SVGAGI. CDR3 loop: CASSRTGLANEKLFF. The CDR3 DNA is TGTGCCAGCAGTCGTACAGGGTTGGCTAATGAAAAACTGTTTTTT.

Comments on this clone: A read error may produce the germline difference seen at one junction end. The chain joins TRBV6-5 to TRBJ1-1; D gene uncertain. The CDR3 is made up of 13 amino acids. Germline CDR1 reads MNHEY; CDR2 reads SVGAGI. In DNA, the CDR3 is TGTGCCAGCAGATTACAGTGGAACGCTGAAGCTTTCTTT. Translated: CASRLQWNAEAFF.